This paragraph reports one T cell receptor (beta chain). It lacks a known antigen. Base qualities are not recorded, but no much larger clone differs from it by a single base. The CDR3 measures 15 amino acids from cysteine to phenylalanine. Just the 45-base CDR3 DNA is kept, in frame starting at base 1. For CDR1 and CDR2, the germline V gene lists SGHTA and FQGNSA. V loses 5 bases of germline sequence and J loses 3 bases, and the interval between the two ends is 15 bases. Interpreted using the paper, the time point label stands for: pre-treatment baseline. Blood samples were taken before treatment (T0) and at week 3 (W3), following the first cycle of checkpoint blockade. Except for a couple of patients with rapid clinical progression, response was assessed 12 weeks after the first infusion by RECIST 1.1; disease control meant complete response, partial response or stable disease. Patients were excluded for prior systemic cancer treatment, concomitant immunosuppressant therapy or synchronous other active malignancies. Both bulk PBMC and plasma cell-free DNA were sequenced for TCR beta so that circulating cells and T cell turnover could be tracked. Lymphoprep and SepMate tubes were used to isolate PBMC from blood, and red cell lysis was then performed. QIAamp DNA Blood Mini kits were used to extract DNA from both PBMC and sorted T cell subsets.

Every bulk PBMC sample had a fixed 350 ng of DNA loaded. TCR beta CDR3 sequences were amplified from genomic DNA with the immunoSEQ TCRb Assay kit following manufacturer instructions. The KAPA Library Quantification Kit for Illumina platforms was used to quantify the pooled libraries by qPCR. Pooled libraries were sequenced on an Illumina NextSeq 500, clustered at roughly 0.55-1.1 pM. In the original analysis: TCR data were analyzed using immunoSEQ ANALYZER and the R LymphoSeq package. A rearrangement efficiency score was calculated as productive divided by the sum of productive and non-productive CDR3 sequences. Clonality was assessed using the Gini coefficient and diversity using the Renyi index at alpha=1, with pairwise comparisons between timepoints within each patient. Clonal relatedness, based on an edit distance of 3, and repertoire similarity, based on the Bhattacharyya coefficient, were both computed in LymphoSeq. To classify response, a linear discriminant analysis based on week-3 changes in clonality and diversity was built using the R MASS and caret packages. TCRdb limited this immuneACCESS table to in-frame rearrangements with V and J called. A share of clones is missing; checked studies link under half to unresolved V genes, and the rest is unexplained. V and J calls plus clone size are reproduced from that table; the DNA served to infer D and trimming. The sample table shows fewer than 20,000 clones, and approximately 89% are seen once. 1.8% of the sample goes to the ten largest clones.

The record originates from a study of blood T cell dynamics during melanoma immunotherapy (dated by TCRdb to 2018 to 2021). Concerning the study at large: Patients with metastatic melanoma were treated with first-line pembrolizumab or nivolumab plus ipilimumab as standard of care in the United Kingdom. Consecutive patients formed a training cohort, and a further independent group of patients from the same centre was pooled into an external validation set. To find early correlates of response, the study profiled the peripheral T cell receptor repertoires of patients with metastatic melanoma both before and after one cycle of checkpoint inhibitor therapy. Results the study describes overall, beyond this receptor: Whether the T cell clones driving repertoire changes were melanoma-specific or reflected general immune activation could not be determined in the study. Unlike progressors, patients who went on to achieve disease control showed a bifurcated reorganization of the PBMC repertoire at W3, with either increased clonality or increased diversity. The relatively small sample size was acknowledged as potentially limiting generalization of the results.

The rearrangement combines TRBV7-2 with TRBJ2-3, with the D gene too uncertain to name. Sequences were derived from blood, sampled from a patient treated with checkpoint blockade. The clonotype was recovered from a human donor with melanoma. The CDR3 protein is CASSPPGSSTDTQYF. The DNA is TGTGCCAGCAGCCCGCCGGGTAGTTCAACAGATACGCAGTATTTT.